The rows below give T cell receptor beta chains drawn from one sample of a study of T-cell reconstitution after alpha-beta-depleted transplantation in children. Using its own MiXCR run on the PCR reads, TCRdb lists one record per CDR3 protein. The table lists around 420,000 distinct CDR3 sequences, about 17% of them singletons. This specimen was PBMCs, mostly from graft donor cells, taken 360 days after TCRalphabeta/CD19-depleted stem cell transplant. All receptors derive from a boy under three years old who had a stem cell transplant for Wiskott-Aldrich syndrome, so the T cells may come from the graft donor. Each CDR3 is given with its conserved first and last residue. D genes are given only for firm matches. Clone size, where shown, is once, few, many, or a class for clones that have expanded.

J gene: TRBJ2-1
D gene: TRBD2
V gene: TRBV10-3
clone size: few
CDR3 DNA: TGTGCCAGCCTTGGGACTATTTCCTACAATGAGCAGTTCTTC
CDR3 protein: CASLGTISYNEQFF

J gene: TRBJ2-7
D gene: TRBD2
V gene: TRBV20-1
clone size: NA
CDR3 DNA: TGCAGTGCTAGAAGTCTAGCGGGAGCCCTCTCCTACGAGCAGTACTTC
CDR3 protein: CSARSLAGALSYEQYF

J gene: TRBJ2-1
D gene: TRBD2
V gene: TRBV3-1
clone size: NA
CDR3 DNA: TGTGCCAGCAGCCAAGCCCCTAGCGGGGGGGCCCATGAGCAGTTCTTC
CDR3 protein: CASSQAPSGGAHEQFF

J gene: TRBJ2-2
D gene: NA
V gene: TRBV5-1
clone size: NA
CDR3 DNA: TGCGCCAGCAGCTTGAGAGGCGGGGAGCTGTTTTTT
CDR3 protein: CASSLRGGELFF

J gene: TRBJ1-2
D gene: NA
V gene: TRBV5-6
clone size: few
CDR3 DNA: TGTGCCAGCAGGTGCATTACGGACAGAAACTATGGCTACACCTTC
CDR3 protein: CASRCITDRNYGYTF

J gene: TRBJ2-7
D gene: NA
V gene: TRBV29-1
clone size: NA
CDR3 DNA: TGCAGCGTTGCGCTCCTAGGGGGGAACTACGAGCAGTACTTC
CDR3 protein: CSVALLGGNYEQYF

J gene: TRBJ2-7
D gene: NA
V gene: TRBV7-9
clone size: few
CDR3 DNA: TGTGCCAGCAGCTTAGGAGGCTGGTCCTACGAGCAGTACTTC
CDR3 protein: CASSLGGWSYEQYF

J gene: TRBJ2-7
D gene: NA
V gene: TRBV7-4
clone size: NA
CDR3 DNA: TGTGCCAGCAGCTTCGGATCGGCCCATTTTGGGTCCTACGAGCAGTACTTC
CDR3 protein: CASSFGSAHFGSYEQYF

J gene: TRBJ2-3
D gene: TRBD1
V gene: TRBV5-6
clone size: few
CDR3 DNA: TGTGCCAGCAGCTTGCGACGGGACAGCAGCACAGATACGCAGTATTTT
CDR3 protein: CASSLRRDSSTDTQYF

J gene: TRBJ2-7
D gene: NA
V gene: TRBV15
clone size: few
CDR3 DNA: TGTGCCACCAGCAGAGGTACGGGTGGGTCCTACGAGCAGTACTTC
CDR3 protein: CATSRGTGGSYEQYF

J gene: TRBJ2-1
D gene: TRBD2
V gene: TRBV20-1
clone size: NA
CDR3 DNA: TGCAGTGCTAGTAGACTAGCGGGAGACAATGAGCAGTTCTTC
CDR3 protein: CSASRLAGDNEQFF

J gene: TRBJ1-1
D gene: NA
V gene: TRBV10-3
clone size: NA
CDR3 DNA: TGTGCCATCAGTGAGATCGACTCCCCGAACACTGAAGCTTTCTTT
CDR3 protein: CAISEIDSPNTEAFF

J gene: TRBJ2-3
D gene: TRBD2
V gene: TRBV6-1
clone size: NA
CDR3 DNA: TGTGCCAGCAGTAGGACTAGCGGGATAATCACAGATACGCAGTATTTT
CDR3 protein: CASSRTSGIITDTQYF

J gene: TRBJ2-2
D gene: TRBD2
V gene: TRBV5-1
clone size: NA
CDR3 DNA: TGCGCCAGCAGCTTTTCCGGGACTAGCGGCACCGGGGAGCTGTTTTTT
CDR3 protein: CASSFSGTSGTGELFF

J gene: TRBJ2-3
D gene: NA
V gene: TRBV5-1
clone size: NA
CDR3 DNA: TGCGCCAGCAGCCTTCGACGAGATGCTTTAGATACGCAGTATTTT
CDR3 protein: CASSLRRDALDTQYF

J gene: TRBJ2-1
D gene: TRBD1
V gene: TRBV7-2
clone size: few
CDR3 DNA: TGTGCCAGCAGCTTAACGACAGGGGGAAACTCCTACAATGAGCAGTTCTTC
CDR3 protein: CASSLTTGGNSYNEQFF

J gene: TRBJ1-1
D gene: NA
V gene: TRBV28
clone size: few
CDR3 DNA: TGTGCCAGCAGCCCGATACGCGGCGGATCGAACACTGAAGCTTTCTTT
CDR3 protein: CASSPIRGGSNTEAFF

J gene: TRBJ2-7
D gene: NA
V gene: TRBV10-3
clone size: few
CDR3 DNA: TGTGCCATCAGTGGTGTGAGGGTTAAAGACTACGAGCAGTACTTC
CDR3 protein: CAISGVRVKDYEQYF

J gene: TRBJ2-3
D gene: NA
V gene: TRBV20-1
clone size: NA
CDR3 DNA: TGCAGTGCTAGAGATTTGGCGGATACGCAGTATTTT
CDR3 protein: CSARDLADTQYF

J gene: TRBJ2-1
D gene: NA
V gene: TRBV10-3
clone size: NA
CDR3 DNA: TGTGCCATCGCGCTGGAGGAGGGCTACAATGAGCAGTTCTTC
CDR3 protein: CAIALEEGYNEQFF

J gene: TRBJ2-3
D gene: NA
V gene: TRBV5-5
clone size: NA
CDR3 DNA: TGTGCCAGCAGCCCCCACTGGAAAGATACGCAGTATTTT
CDR3 protein: CASSPHWKDTQYF

J gene: TRBJ2-2
D gene: NA
V gene: TRBV15
clone size: few
CDR3 DNA: TGTGCCACCAGCAGAGAAACGACCGGGGAGCTGTTTTTT
CDR3 protein: CATSRETTGELFF

J gene: TRBJ1-1
D gene: TRBD1
V gene: TRBV20-1
clone size: many
CDR3 DNA: TGCAGTGCAAGGACAGGAATGAACACTGAAGCTTTCTTT
CDR3 protein: CSARTGMNTEAFF

J gene: TRBJ1-4
D gene: NA
V gene: TRBV19
clone size: NA
CDR3 DNA: TGTGCCAGTACCATAACAGGGAGAAGTGAAAAACTGTTTTTT
CDR3 protein: CASTITGRSEKLFF

J gene: TRBJ1-5
D gene: TRBD1
V gene: TRBV23-1
clone size: NA
CDR3 DNA: TGCGCCAGCCGAGACAGGGGCTTTTATCAGCCCCAGCATTTT
CDR3 protein: CASRDRGFYQPQHF

J gene: TRBJ2-3
D gene: TRBD2
V gene: TRBV4-1
clone size: few
CDR3 DNA: TGCGCCAGCAGCTTGCGGACTAGCGGGGGCTCTTTTAGCACAGATACGCAGTATTTT
CDR3 protein: CASSLRTSGGSFSTDTQYF

J gene: TRBJ1-6
D gene: NA
V gene: TRBV4-1
clone size: NA
CDR3 DNA: TGCGCCAGCAGCCAAGACCTTTCCGCTTATAATTCACCCCTCCACTTT
CDR3 protein: CASSQDLSAYNSPLHF

J gene: TRBJ2-5
D gene: TRBD1
V gene: TRBV7-9
clone size: few
CDR3 DNA: TGTGCCAGCAGAGGGGTACCGGGACAGGGGAGACGAGAGACCCAGTACTTC
CDR3 protein: CASRGVPGQGRRETQYF

J gene: TRBJ1-2
D gene: NA
V gene: TRBV28
clone size: NA
CDR3 DNA: TGTGCCAGCAGTTCGTCCAAGGTGGGCTACACCTTC
CDR3 protein: CASSSSKVGYTF

J gene: TRBJ2-7
D gene: NA
V gene: TRBV5-6
clone size: few
CDR3 DNA: TGTGCCAGCAGCTTGGCGGGACGAAACTACGAGCAGTACTTC
CDR3 protein: CASSLAGRNYEQYF

J gene: TRBJ2-6
D gene: NA
V gene: TRBV4-1
clone size: NA
CDR3 DNA: TGCGCCAGCAGCCCTCTGATAAGGACGGGCCTCTCTGGGGCCAACGTCCTGACTTTC
CDR3 protein: CASSPLIRTGLSGANVLTF

J gene: TRBJ1-2
D gene: TRBD1
V gene: TRBV20-1
clone size: few
CDR3 DNA: TGCAGTGCACATGATGGACAGGGGAACTATGGCTACACCTTC
CDR3 protein: CSAHDGQGNYGYTF

J gene: TRBJ2-1
D gene: TRBD2
V gene: TRBV7-8
clone size: many
CDR3 DNA: TGTGCCAGCAGCCTCCTAGCGGGGGGGCCGGGTGAGCAGTTCTTC
CDR3 protein: CASSLLAGGPGEQFF

J gene: TRBJ2-5
D gene: TRBD2
V gene: TRBV6-5
clone size: NA
CDR3 DNA: TGTGCCAGCACTTTAGCGGGAGGCCCTAAAGAGACCCAGTACTTC
CDR3 protein: CASTLAGGPKETQYF

J gene: TRBJ2-2
D gene: NA
V gene: TRBV5-1
clone size: NA
CDR3 DNA: TGCGCCAGCAGCTCGCCTGGGCCAGGTCATAAAAGGCCCTACACCGGGGAGCTGTTTTTT
CDR3 protein: CASSSPGPGHKRPYTGELFF

J gene: TRBJ2-1
D gene: TRBD2
V gene: TRBV20-1
clone size: NA
CDR3 DNA: TGCAGTGCCCATAAACTAGCGGGTGCCTACAATGAGCAGTTCTTC
CDR3 protein: CSAHKLAGAYNEQFF

J gene: TRBJ2-1
D gene: TRBD1
V gene: TRBV14
clone size: NA
CDR3 DNA: TGTGCCAGCACCCTCAAAGCTTTAAGTAAGACAGGGGGCATTGTACCCAGCTCCTACAATGAGCAGTTCTTC
CDR3 protein: CASTLKALSKTGGIVPSSYNEQFF

J gene: TRBJ2-7
D gene: NA
V gene: TRBV28
clone size: few
CDR3 DNA: TGTGCCAGCAGTTTATCGGTTTGGGCCTACGAGCAGTACTTC
CDR3 protein: CASSLSVWAYEQYF

J gene: TRBJ2-4
D gene: NA
V gene: TRBV12-3/TRBV12-4
clone size: few
CDR3 DNA: TGTGCCAGCAGTTTGATGGGGTCGGCCAAAAACATTCAGTACTTC
CDR3 protein: CASSLMGSAKNIQYF

J gene: TRBJ2-7
D gene: NA
V gene: TRBV10-1
clone size: NA
CDR3 DNA: TGCGCCAGCAGTGAGTCGAATCTAGGGATACAGTACTTC
CDR3 protein: CASSESNLGIQYF

J gene: TRBJ1-2
D gene: NA
V gene: TRBV10-2
clone size: NA
CDR3 DNA: TGCGCCAGCAGTGAGGGTGGAGGGAACTATGGCTACACCTTC
CDR3 protein: CASSEGGGNYGYTF

J gene: TRBJ1-2
D gene: NA
V gene: TRBV6-5
clone size: once
CDR3 DNA: TGTGCCAGCAAGACCGCGGACGGAAACTATGGCTACACCTTC
CDR3 protein: CASKTADGNYGYTF

J gene: TRBJ2-5
D gene: NA
V gene: TRBV5-1
clone size: NA
CDR3 DNA: TGCGCCAGCAGCTTGGAAGGGTGGGGTGAGACCCAGTACTTC
CDR3 protein: CASSLEGWGETQYF

J gene: TRBJ1-2
D gene: NA
V gene: TRBV6-1
clone size: few
CDR3 DNA: TGTGCCAGCAGCAGGGGCTTATATGGCTACACCTTC
CDR3 protein: CASSRGLYGYTF

J gene: TRBJ2-5
D gene: TRBD2
V gene: TRBV3-1
clone size: NA
CDR3 DNA: TGTGCCAGCAGCCAACGAACGGGACTAGGAATGGAGACCCAGTACTTC
CDR3 protein: CASSQRTGLGMETQYF

J gene: TRBJ2-3
D gene: NA
V gene: TRBV4-3
clone size: NA
CDR3 DNA: TGCGCCAGCAGCCAAGACATTGCAGATACGCAGTATTTT
CDR3 protein: CASSQDIADTQYF

J gene: TRBJ2-3
D gene: TRBD2
V gene: TRBV12-3/TRBV12-4
clone size: few
CDR3 DNA: TGTGCCAGCAGTTTAGCCCTAGGAGCTCCGGGACTAGCGGAAACAGATACGCAGTATTTT
CDR3 protein: CASSLALGAPGLAETDTQYF

J gene: TRBJ2-5
D gene: TRBD2
V gene: TRBV29-1
clone size: few
CDR3 DNA: TGCAGCGTAGGTGGGAGGGCCATCGAGACCCAGTACTTC
CDR3 protein: CSVGGRAIETQYF